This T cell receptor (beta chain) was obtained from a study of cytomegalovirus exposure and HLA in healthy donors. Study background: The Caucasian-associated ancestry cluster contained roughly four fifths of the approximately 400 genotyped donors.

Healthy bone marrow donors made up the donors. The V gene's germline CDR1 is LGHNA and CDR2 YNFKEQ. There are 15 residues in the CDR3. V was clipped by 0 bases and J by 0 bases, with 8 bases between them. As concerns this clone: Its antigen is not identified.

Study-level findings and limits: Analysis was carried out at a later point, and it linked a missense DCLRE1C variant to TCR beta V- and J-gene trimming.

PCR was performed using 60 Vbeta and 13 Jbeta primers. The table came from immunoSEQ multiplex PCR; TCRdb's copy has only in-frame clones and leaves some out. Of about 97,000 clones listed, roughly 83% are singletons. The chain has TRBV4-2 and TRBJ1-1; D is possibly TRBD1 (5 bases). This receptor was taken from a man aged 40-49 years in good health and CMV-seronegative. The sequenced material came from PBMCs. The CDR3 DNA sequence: TGTGCCAGCAGCCAAGACGACAGATTGAACACTGAAGCTTTCTTT. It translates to CASSQDDRLNTEAFF.